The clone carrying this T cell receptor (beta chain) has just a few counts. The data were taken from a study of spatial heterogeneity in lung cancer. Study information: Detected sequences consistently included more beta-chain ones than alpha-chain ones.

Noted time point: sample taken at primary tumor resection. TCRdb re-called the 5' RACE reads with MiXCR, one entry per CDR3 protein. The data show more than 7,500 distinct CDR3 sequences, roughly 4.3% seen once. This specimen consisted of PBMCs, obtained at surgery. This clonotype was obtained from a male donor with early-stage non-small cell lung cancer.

The DNA of the CDR3 is TGCAGTGCTAGTAGGCGTAGCGGGGGTTCCTACGAGCAGTACTTC. As protein: CSASRRSGGSYEQYF. The chain uses TRBV20-1 and TRBJ2-7; 9 bases map to TRBD2. The V gene's germline CDR1 is DFQATT and CDR2 SNEGSKA (reference sequence). V shed 3 bases and J 1 base; nucleotides not matched to a gene: 7. The length of the CDR3 is 15 residues.